This TCR beta chain was identified during a study of regulatory T cells in long-lasting Graves disease. Sequencing libraries for TCR beta were prepared with iRepertoire HTBI primers and Arm-PCR of CDR3 regions. MiXCR was run by TCRdb on the multiplex PCR reads, yielding one entry per CDR3 protein. The table lists about 430,000 distinct CDR3 sequences, approximately 15% of them singletons. Noted time point: newly diagnosed GD, antithyroid drugs for less than 3 months. The TCR library was made from RNA extracted from PBMCs. The CDR3 has 13 residues. The germline V gene encodes CDR1 MDHEN and CDR2 SYDVKM. The V end was cut by 7 bases, the J end by 5 bases, with 14 bases between. Study-wide points: It was in persistent disease that TRBV28, TRBJ1-2 and TRBJ2-5 were favored.

This clonotype was found many times. The target antigen is unknown. These data also featured in a second study, about T cells in Graves' hyperthyroidism and ophthalmopathy.

The sequence came from a woman aged 40 to 50 with Graves disease. The sequences come from peripheral blood mononuclear cells (PBMCs), collected at new diagnosis, from a patient treated with antithyroid drugs. The rearrangement uses TRBV28 and TRBJ2-5; the D gene is possibly TRBD2 (5 bases). The CDR3 here is CASKVRGRETQYF. DNA of the CDR3: TGTGCCAGCAAAGTTAGAGGGCGGGAGACCCAGTACTTC. The variable domain in full, with the rest retrieved from reference TRBV28 and TRBJ2-5, is DVKVTQSSRYLVKRTGEKVFLECVQDMDHENMFWYRQDPGLGLRLIYFSYDVKMKEKGDIPEGYSVSREKKERFSLILESASTNQTSMYLCASKVRGRETQYFGPGTRLLVL.